This TCR beta chain stems from a study of glioma-infiltrating T cells after dendritic cell vaccination. Study background: Glioblastoma patients came from Phase I and II dendritic cell vaccination trials. Patients received autologous tumor lysate-pulsed dendritic cell vaccination between about 2002 and 2012. Autologous tumor lysate was loaded overnight onto monocyte-derived dendritic cells grown 7 to 8 days with IL-4 and GM-CSF. Points from the study as a whole: Estimated pretreatment TIL content predicted outcome after dendritic cell vaccination.

Note on this clone: No antigen is known for it.

Regarding time point: after dendritic cell vaccination, including at tumor progression/relapse. Profiled with immunoSEQ multiplex PCR; TCRdb holds only in-frame clones, not every one. This table holds 85,000 or so clones, 85% found once. The ends lost 2 bases at V and 2 bases at J; junction bases unmatched: 3. The CDR3 has 16 residues. The V gene's germline CDR1 is MNHEY and CDR2 SVGAGI. The material sequenced was blood, taken after dendritic cell vaccination. The TCR comes from a human donor with glioblastoma. The rearrangement uses TRBV6-5 and TRBJ2-3; 11 nucleotides line up with TRBD2. The CDR3 DNA reads as TGTGCCAGCAGTTACGCGACTAGCGGGAACACAGATACGCAGTATTTT. Translating gives CASSYATSGNTDTQYF.